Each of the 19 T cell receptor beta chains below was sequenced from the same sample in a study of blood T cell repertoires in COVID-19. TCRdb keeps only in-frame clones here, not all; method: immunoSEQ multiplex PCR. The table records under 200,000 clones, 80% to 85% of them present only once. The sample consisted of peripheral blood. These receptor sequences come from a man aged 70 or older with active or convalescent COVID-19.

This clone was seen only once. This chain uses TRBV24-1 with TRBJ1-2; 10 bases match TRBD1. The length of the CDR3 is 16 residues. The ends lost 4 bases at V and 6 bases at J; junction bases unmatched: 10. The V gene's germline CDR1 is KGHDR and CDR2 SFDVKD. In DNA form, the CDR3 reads TGTGCCACCAGTGACACCACCCCGGGACAGGGGCATGGCTACACCTTC. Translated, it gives CATSDTTPGQGHGYTF.

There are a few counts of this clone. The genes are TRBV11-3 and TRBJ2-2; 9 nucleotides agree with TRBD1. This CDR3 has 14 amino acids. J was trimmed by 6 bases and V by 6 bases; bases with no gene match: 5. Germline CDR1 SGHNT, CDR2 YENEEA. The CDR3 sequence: CASSVDRGAGELFF. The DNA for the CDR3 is TGTGCCAGCAGTGTGGACAGGGGTGCCGGGGAGCTGTTTTTT.

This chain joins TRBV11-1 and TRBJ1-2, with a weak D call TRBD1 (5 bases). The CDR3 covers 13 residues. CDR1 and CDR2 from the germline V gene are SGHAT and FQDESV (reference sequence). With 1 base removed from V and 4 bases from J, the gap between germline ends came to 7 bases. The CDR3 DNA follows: TGTGCCAGCAGCTTAGGCCAGGGCTATGGCTACACCTTC. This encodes CASSLGQGYGYTF.

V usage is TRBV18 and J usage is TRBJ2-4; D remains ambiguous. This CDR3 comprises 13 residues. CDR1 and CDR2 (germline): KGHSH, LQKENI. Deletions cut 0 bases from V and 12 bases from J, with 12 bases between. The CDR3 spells CASSPPTGSAQYF. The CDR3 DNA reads TGTGCCAGCTCACCACCTACCGGGTCGGCTCAGTACTTC.

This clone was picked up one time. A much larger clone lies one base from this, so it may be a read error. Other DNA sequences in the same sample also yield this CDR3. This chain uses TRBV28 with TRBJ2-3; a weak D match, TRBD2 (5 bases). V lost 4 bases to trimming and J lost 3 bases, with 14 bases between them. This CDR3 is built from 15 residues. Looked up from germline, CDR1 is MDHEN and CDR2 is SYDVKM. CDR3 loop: CASSSASPSTDTQYF. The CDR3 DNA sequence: TGTGCCAGCAGTTCAGCTAGCCCAAGTACAGATACGCAGTATTTT.

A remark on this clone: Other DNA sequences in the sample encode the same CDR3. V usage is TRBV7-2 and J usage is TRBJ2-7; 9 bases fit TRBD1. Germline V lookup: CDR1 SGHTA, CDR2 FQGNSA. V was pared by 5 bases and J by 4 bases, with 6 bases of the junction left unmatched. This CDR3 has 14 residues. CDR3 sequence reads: CASSLGDRVYEQYF. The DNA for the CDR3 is TGTGCCAGCAGCCTAGGGGACAGGGTGTACGAGCAGTACTTC.

CDR3 coding DNA: TGTGCCAGCAGAAGACAGGGGGTAGACACTGAAGCTTTCTTT. Protein: CASRRQGVDTEAFF. This chain connects TRBV2 to TRBJ1-1, with 9 bases aligning to TRBD1. The CDR3 totals 14 residues. The V gene end was trimmed by 6 bases and the J gene end by 3 bases; junction bases not matched to a gene: 5. Germline CDR1 and CDR2: SNHLY and FYNNEI.

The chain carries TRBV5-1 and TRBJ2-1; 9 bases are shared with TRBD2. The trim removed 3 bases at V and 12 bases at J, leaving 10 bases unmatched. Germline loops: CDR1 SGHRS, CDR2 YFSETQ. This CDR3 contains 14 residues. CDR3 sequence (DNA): TGCGCCAGCAGCTCCAGTCTGAGTAGCGGGAGGCAGTTCTTC. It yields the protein CASSSSLSSGRQFF.

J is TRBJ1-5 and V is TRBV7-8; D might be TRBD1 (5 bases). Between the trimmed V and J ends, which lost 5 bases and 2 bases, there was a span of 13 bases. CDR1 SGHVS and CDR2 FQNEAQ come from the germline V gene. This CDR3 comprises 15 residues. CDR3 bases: TGTGCCAGCAGCCGCCTTGGGGGGGGCAATCAGCCCCAGCATTTT. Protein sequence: CASSRLGGGNQPQHF.

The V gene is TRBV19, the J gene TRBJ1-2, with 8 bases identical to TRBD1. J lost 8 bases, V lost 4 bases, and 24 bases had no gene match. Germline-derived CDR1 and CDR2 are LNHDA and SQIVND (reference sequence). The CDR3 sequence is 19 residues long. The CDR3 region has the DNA TGTGCCAGTAGTACCCATCTGGGGTTAGCCGGGACAGGATCCGCCGGCTACACCTTC. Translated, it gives CASSTHLGLAGTGSAGYTF.

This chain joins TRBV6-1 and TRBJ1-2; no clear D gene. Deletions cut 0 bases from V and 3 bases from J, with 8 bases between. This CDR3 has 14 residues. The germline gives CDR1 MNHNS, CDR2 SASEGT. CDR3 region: CASSEARQYYGYTF. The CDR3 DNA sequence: TGTGCCAGCAGTGAAGCCAGGCAGTACTATGGCTACACCTTC.

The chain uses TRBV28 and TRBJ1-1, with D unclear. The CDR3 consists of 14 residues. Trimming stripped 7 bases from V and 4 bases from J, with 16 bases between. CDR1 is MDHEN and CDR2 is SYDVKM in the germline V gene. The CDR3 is CASMREASGTEAFF. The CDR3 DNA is TGTGCCAGCATGAGGGAGGCGTCCGGCACTGAAGCTTTCTTT.

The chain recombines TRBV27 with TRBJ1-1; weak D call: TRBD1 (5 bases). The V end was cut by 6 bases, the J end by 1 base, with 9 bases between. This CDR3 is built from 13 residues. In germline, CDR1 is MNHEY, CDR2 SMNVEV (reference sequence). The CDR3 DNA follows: TGTGCCAGCAGGATTGGACAGAACACTGAAGCTTTCTTT. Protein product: CASRIGQNTEAFF.

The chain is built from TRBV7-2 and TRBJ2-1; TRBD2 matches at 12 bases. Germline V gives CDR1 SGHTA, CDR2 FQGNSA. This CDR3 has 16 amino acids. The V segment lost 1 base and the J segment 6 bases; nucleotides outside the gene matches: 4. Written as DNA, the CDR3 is TGTGCCAGCAGCTTAGTTGTGACTAGCGGGAGCAATGAGCAGTTCTTC. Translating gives CASSLVVTSGSNEQFF.

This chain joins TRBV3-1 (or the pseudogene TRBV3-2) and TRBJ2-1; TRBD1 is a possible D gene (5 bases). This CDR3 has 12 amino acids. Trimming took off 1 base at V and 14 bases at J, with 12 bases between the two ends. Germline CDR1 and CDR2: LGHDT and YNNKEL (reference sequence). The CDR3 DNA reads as TGTGCCAGCAGCCAAGGGTTCAGGGATGAGTTCTTC. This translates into CASSQGFRDEFF.

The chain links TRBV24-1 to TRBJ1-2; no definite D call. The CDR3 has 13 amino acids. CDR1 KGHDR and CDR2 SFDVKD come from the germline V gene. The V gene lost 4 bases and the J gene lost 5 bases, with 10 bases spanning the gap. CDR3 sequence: CATSDSTAYGYTF. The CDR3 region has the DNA TGTGCCACCAGTGACTCTACAGCTTATGGCTACACCTTC.

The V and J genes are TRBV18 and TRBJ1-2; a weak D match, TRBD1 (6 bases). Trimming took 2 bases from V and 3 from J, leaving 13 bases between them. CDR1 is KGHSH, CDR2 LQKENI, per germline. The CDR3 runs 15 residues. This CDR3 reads CASSPRQASHYGYTF. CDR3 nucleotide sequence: TGTGCCAGCTCACCAAGACAGGCTTCTCACTATGGCTACACCTTC.

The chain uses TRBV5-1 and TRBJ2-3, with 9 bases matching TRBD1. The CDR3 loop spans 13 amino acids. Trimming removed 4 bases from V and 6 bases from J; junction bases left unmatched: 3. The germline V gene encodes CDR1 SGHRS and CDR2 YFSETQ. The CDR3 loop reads CASSPTGGDTQYF. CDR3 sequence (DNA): TGCGCCAGCAGCCCGACAGGGGGGGATACGCAGTATTTT.

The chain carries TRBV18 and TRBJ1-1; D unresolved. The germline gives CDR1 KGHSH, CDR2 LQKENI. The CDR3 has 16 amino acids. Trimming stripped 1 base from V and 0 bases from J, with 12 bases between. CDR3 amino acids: CASSPRSVNMNTEAFF. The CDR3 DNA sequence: TGTGCCAGCTCACCACGGAGCGTTAACATGAACACTGAAGCTTTCTTT. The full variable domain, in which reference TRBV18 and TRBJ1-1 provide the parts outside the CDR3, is NAGVMQNPRHLVRRRGQEARLRCSPMKGHSHVYWYRQLPEEGLKFMVYLQKENIIDESGMPKERFSAEFPKEGPSILRIQQVVRGDSAAYFCASSPRSVNMNTEAFFGQGTRLTVV.